The source of this T cell receptor beta chain is a study of T cells after yellow fever vaccination. Across the study: The authors prepared low-cell-number fractions using SMART-Seq v4 Ultra Low Input. Findings and caveats of the study: Most clones from primary vaccination resurfaced after the booster (roughly 96% CD4, around 90% CD8).

Worth noting for this clonotype: Its antigen is not known.

UMIs and a universal primer site were added when TCR cDNA was made by 5'RACE template switching. TCRdb re-called the 5' RACE reads through MiXCR, storing one row per CDR3 protein. The sample has 350,000 or so distinct CDR3 sequences, 8.1% seen once. The TCR was taken from a man younger than 35 who received the YFV17D yellow fever vaccine. Sequences were derived from PBMCs, sampled around 45 days after the first yellow fever vaccination.

CDR3 nucleotides: TGTGCCAGCAGCCCCCAAAGCGGGGGGTGGGCAGATACGCAGTATTTT. Translated, it gives CASSPQSGGWADTQYF. This chain connects TRBV7-2 to TRBJ2-3; 9 bases align to TRBD2. V shed 5 bases, J shed 4 bases, and the junction held 10 bases outside the gene matches. In germline, CDR1 is SGHTA, CDR2 FQGNSA. The CDR3 spans 16 residues. The complete variable domain, with remaining parts taken from reference TRBV7-2 and TRBJ2-3, reads GAGVSQSPSNKVTEKGKDVELRCDPISGHTALYWYRQSLGQGLEFLIYFQGNSAPDKSGLPSDRFSAERTGGSVSTLTIQRTQQEDSAVYLCASSPQSGGWADTQYFGPGTRLTVL.